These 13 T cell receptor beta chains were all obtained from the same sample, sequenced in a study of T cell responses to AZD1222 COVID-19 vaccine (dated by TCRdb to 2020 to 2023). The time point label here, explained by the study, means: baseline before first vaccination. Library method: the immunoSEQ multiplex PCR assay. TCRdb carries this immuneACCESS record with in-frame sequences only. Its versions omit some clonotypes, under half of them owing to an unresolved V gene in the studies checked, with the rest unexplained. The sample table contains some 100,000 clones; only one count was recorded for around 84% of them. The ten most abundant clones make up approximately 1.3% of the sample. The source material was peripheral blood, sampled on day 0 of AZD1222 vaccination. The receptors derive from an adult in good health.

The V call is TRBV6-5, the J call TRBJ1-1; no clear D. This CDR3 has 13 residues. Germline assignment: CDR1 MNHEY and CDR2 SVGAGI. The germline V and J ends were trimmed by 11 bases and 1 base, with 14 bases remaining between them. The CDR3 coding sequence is TGTGCCTCCCACCCCGCAGGGAACACTGAAGCTTTCTTT. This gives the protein CASHPAGNTEAFF.

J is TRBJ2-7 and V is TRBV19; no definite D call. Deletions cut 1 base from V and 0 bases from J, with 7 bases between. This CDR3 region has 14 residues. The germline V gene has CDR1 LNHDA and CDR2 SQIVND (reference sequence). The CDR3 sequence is CASSIAASSYEQYF. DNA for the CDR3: TGTGCCAGTAGTATAGCGGCTAGCTCCTACGAGCAGTACTTC.

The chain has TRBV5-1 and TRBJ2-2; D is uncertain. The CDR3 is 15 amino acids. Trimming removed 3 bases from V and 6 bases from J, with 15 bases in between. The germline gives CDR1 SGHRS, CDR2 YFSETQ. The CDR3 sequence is CASSSSDGDPGELFF. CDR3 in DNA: TGCGCCAGCAGCTCCAGCGATGGGGATCCCGGGGAGCTGTTTTTT.

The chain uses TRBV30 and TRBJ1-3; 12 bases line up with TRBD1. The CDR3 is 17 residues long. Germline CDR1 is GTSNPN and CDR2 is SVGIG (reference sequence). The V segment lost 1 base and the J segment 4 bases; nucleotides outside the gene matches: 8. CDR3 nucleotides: TGTGCCTGGAGTGAGCTGGGACAGGGGGCGCGGGGAAACACCATATATTTT. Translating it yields CAWSELGQGARGNTIYF.

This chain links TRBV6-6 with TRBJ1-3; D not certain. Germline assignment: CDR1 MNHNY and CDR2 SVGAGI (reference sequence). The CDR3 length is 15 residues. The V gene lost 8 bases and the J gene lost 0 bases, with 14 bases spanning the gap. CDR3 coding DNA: TGTGCCAGCGTGACCGTCAAGGGCTCTGGAAACACCATATATTTT. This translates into CASVTVKGSGNTIYF.

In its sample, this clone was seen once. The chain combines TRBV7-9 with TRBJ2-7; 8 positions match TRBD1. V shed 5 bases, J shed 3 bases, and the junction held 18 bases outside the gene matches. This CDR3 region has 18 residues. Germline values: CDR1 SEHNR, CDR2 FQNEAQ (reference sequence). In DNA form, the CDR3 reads TGTGCCAGCAGCCAATCGACAGGGGAAAGGGCATTCCTCTACGAGCAGTACTTC. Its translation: CASSQSTGERAFLYEQYF.

The CDR3 nucleotides read TGTGCCAGCAGCTTAAACAGGGGACCCTACGAGCAGTACTTC. It translates to CASSLNRGPYEQYF. The gene calls are TRBV7-2 and TRBJ2-7, with TRBD1 matching 7 bases. V was pared by 2 bases and J by 2 bases, with 3 bases of the junction left unmatched. There are 14 residues in the CDR3. Germline V gene data show CDR1 as SGHTA and CDR2 as FQGNSA.

This CDR3 is CASSLLASGRWSSYEQYF. CDR3 sequence (DNA): TGTGCCAGCAGCTTGTTAGCTAGCGGGAGGTGGAGCTCCTACGAGCAGTACTTC. The chain carries TRBV5-6 and TRBJ2-7, with 11 bases identical to TRBD2. V was pared by 1 base and J by 0 bases, with 9 bases of the junction left unmatched. Germline V gives CDR1 SGHDT, CDR2 YYEEEE. The CDR3 length is 18 residues.

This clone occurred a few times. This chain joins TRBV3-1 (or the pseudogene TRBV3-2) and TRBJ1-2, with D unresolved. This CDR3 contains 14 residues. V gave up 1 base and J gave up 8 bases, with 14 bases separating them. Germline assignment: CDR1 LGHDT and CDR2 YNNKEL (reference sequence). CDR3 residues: CASSQATLSGGYTF. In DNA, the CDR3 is TGTGCCAGCAGCCAAGCTACCCTCTCGGGAGGCTACACCTTC.

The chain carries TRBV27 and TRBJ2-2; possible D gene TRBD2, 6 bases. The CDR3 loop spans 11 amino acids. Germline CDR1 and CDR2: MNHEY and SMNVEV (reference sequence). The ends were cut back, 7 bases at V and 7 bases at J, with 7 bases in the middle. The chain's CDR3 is CASMGGGELFF. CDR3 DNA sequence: TGTGCCAGCATGGGGGGCGGGGAGCTGTTTTTT.

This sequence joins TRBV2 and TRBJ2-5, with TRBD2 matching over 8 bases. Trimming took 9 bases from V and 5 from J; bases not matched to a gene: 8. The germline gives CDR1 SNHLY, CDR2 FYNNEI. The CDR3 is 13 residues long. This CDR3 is CASRDGRGETQYF. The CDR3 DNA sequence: TGTGCCAGTAGAGACGGGAGGGGTGAGACCCAGTACTTC.

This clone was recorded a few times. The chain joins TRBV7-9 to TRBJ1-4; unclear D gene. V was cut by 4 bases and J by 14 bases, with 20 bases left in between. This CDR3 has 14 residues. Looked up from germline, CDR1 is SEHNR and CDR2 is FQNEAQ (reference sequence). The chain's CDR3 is CASSSISPPVVLFF. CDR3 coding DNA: TGTGCCAGCAGCTCTATATCCCCTCCTGTTGTGCTGTTTTTT.

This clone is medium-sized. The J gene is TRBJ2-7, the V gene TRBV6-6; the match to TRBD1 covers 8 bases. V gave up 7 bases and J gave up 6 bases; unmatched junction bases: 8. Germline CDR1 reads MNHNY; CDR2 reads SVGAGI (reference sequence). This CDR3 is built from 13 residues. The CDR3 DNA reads TGTGCCAGCAATGTGGACAGGGCACGCGAGCAGTACTTC. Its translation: CASNVDRAREQYF.